What follows are 19 T cell receptor beta chains derived from one specimen sequenced in a study of cytomegalovirus exposure and HLA in healthy donors. It was with 60 Vbeta and 13 Jbeta primers that the PCR ran. Profiling relied on immunoSEQ multiplex PCR, and the TCRdb table lists in-frame clones only, not all of them. The profile shows about 180,000 clones, 60% to 85% of them singletons. Sequencing input: PBMCs. The receptors originated from a male donor in good health and CMV-seronegative.

This chain joins TRBV28 and TRBJ1-1; 7 bases are a match to TRBD1. V shed 6 bases, J shed 7 bases, and the junction held 5 bases outside the gene matches. CDR1 MDHEN and CDR2 SYDVKM come from the germline V gene. The CDR3 has 12 residues. CDR3: CASRSGQLEAFF. CDR3 bases: TGTGCCAGCAGGTCGGGACAGCTTGAAGCTTTCTTT.

The chain recombines TRBV7-9 with TRBJ1-1, with D unresolved. This CDR3 comprises 14 residues. Deletions cut 3 bases from V and 6 bases from J, with 14 bases between. In germline, CDR1 is SEHNR, CDR2 FQNEAQ (reference sequence). The CDR3 loop reads CASSFLIDWAEAFF. CDR3 coding DNA: TGTGCCAGCAGCTTCCTTATAGACTGGGCTGAAGCTTTCTTT.

The V call is TRBV2, the J call TRBJ2-7; perhaps TRBD1 as D (5 bases). Germline CDR1 and CDR2: SNHLY and FYNNEI. The length of the CDR3 is 14 residues. Trimming stripped 6 bases from V and 2 bases from J, with 14 bases between. CDR3 coding DNA: TGTGCCAGCAGATCAGGGTTGGGGACCTACGAGCAGTACTTC. It codes for CASRSGLGTYEQYF.

This chain joins TRBV4-1 and TRBJ1-5; D unclear. Trimming pared 0 bases from V and 0 bases from J, leaving 6 bases between. The CDR3 has 15 amino acids. Germline V lookup: CDR1 MGHRA, CDR2 YSYEKL. CDR3 amino acids: CASSQDSDSNQPQHF. The CDR3 bases are TGCGCCAGCAGCCAAGATTCAGATAGCAATCAGCCCCAGCATTTT.

The chain is built from TRBV19 and TRBJ1-5; D call uncertain. The V end was cut by 5 bases, the J end by 2 bases, with 13 bases between. This CDR3 has 15 residues. In germline, CDR1 is LNHDA, CDR2 SQIVND (reference sequence). The CDR3 spells CASSPSWGGNQPQHF. CDR3 DNA sequence: TGTGCCAGTAGTCCGAGCTGGGGAGGCAATCAGCCCCAGCATTTT.

The V and J genes are TRBV6-5 and TRBJ1-2; TRBD1 matches at 7 bases. The junction had 3 bases not matched to a gene; V was cut back by 0 bases and J by 8 bases. Germline assignment: CDR1 MNHEY and CDR2 SVGAGI. The length of the CDR3 is 13 residues. Here the CDR3 reads CASSYSGGGGYTF. In nucleotides, the CDR3 is TGTGCCAGCAGTTACTCAGGGGGCGGCGGCTACACCTTC.

The J gene is TRBJ1-1, the V gene TRBV6-5; 9 bases match TRBD1. The CDR3 has 15 amino acids. V shed 2 bases, J shed 0 bases, and the junction held 1 base outside the gene matches. The germline V gene encodes CDR1 MNHEY and CDR2 SVGAGI. The CDR3 DNA sequence: TGTGCCAGCAGTTACGGGACAGGGATGAACACTGAAGCTTTCTTT. It encodes CASSYGTGMNTEAFF.

The chain carries TRBV19 and TRBJ2-1; 7 nucleotides agree with TRBD1. The germline V gene encodes CDR1 LNHDA and CDR2 SQIVND (reference sequence). The junction had 3 bases not matched to a gene; V was cut back by 3 bases and J by 4 bases. This CDR3 comprises 14 residues. The CDR3 DNA reads as TGTGCCAGTAGTATCGGACAGGATTACAATGAGCAGTTCTTC. Translation: CASSIGQDYNEQFF.

The chain carries TRBV7-2 and TRBJ2-3; the match to TRBD1 covers 10 bases. CDR1 and CDR2 from the germline V gene are SGHTA and FQGNSA. This CDR3 region has 15 residues. Germline trimming cut 5 bases from V and 4 bases from J; bases unmatched to any gene: 6. The CDR3 nucleotides read TGTGCCAGCAGCAGGGACAGGGGAATCGCAGATACGCAGTATTTT. It yields the protein CASSRDRGIADTQYF.

V usage is TRBV6-5 and J usage is TRBJ1-6; D gene uncertain. The CDR3 sequence is 13 residues long. The germline V gene has CDR1 MNHEY and CDR2 SVGAGI. V was shortened by 0 bases and J by 7 bases, with 4 bases between the two germline ends. The CDR3 DNA reads TGTGCCAGCAGTTACTCGGAGAATTCACCCCTCCACTTT. Translation: CASSYSENSPLHF.

This chain joins TRBV7-9 and TRBJ1-1, with D hard to call. Germline V lookup: CDR1 SEHNR, CDR2 FQNEAQ (reference sequence). CDR3 size: 12 residues. DNA for the CDR3: TGTTCCGCGGCCTCGGCACGCACTGAAGCTTTCTTT. As protein: CSAASARTEAFF.

The chain recombines TRBV6-5 with TRBJ2-1; TRBD1 is a possible D gene (5 bases). The CDR3 has 15 amino acids. V dropped 0 bases and J dropped 7 bases, with 13 bases sitting between them. Germline V CDR1 and CDR2: MNHEY, SVGAGI. The DNA of the CDR3 is TGTGCCAGCAGTTACTCCGTGGGGCCCGTAAATGAGCAGTTCTTC. Protein: CASSYSVGPVNEQFF.

This chain joins TRBV6-5 and TRBJ1-1; no clear D. V lost 6 bases to trimming and J lost 0 bases, with 11 bases between them. Germline V gene data show CDR1 as MNHEY and CDR2 as SVGAGI. The CDR3 runs to 14 residues. CDR3 nucleotide sequence: TGTGCCAGCAGCACCGGACTGATGAACACTGAAGCTTTCTTT. This translates into CASSTGLMNTEAFF.

The chain links TRBV6-1 to TRBJ2-1; TRBD2 agrees at 14 bases. Germline V gene data show CDR1 as MNHNS and CDR2 as SASEGT. Trimming cost V 8 bases and J 9 bases; bases outside gene matches: 9. This CDR3 contains 15 residues. The CDR3 DNA reads TGTGCCAGCTTTTCTGGACTAGCGGGGGGAGGTGAGCAGTTCTTC. It codes for CASFSGLAGGGEQFF.

CDR3 sequence reads: CASSPGVAGPTDTQYF. The CDR3 DNA sequence: TGTGCCAGCAGCCCCGGGGTAGCGGGTCCCACAGATACGCAGTATTTT. This chain joins TRBV7-2 and TRBJ2-3, with 7 bases that match TRBD2. Germline V gene sequence: CDR1 SGHTA, CDR2 FQGNSA. V was pared by 5 bases and J by 2 bases, with 10 bases of the junction left unmatched. The CDR3 runs 16 residues.

V and J are TRBV12-5 and TRBJ2-7, with TRBD1 matching over 9 bases. The CDR3 totals 14 residues. V was clipped by 1 base and J by 4 bases; unmatched bases: 2. Per germline, CDR1 LGHNT and CDR2 FRNRAP. In DNA form, the CDR3 reads TGTGCTAGTGGTTTGGACAGGGGGCCTTACGAGCAGTACTTC. It yields the protein CASGLDRGPYEQYF. Combining the CDR3 with reference TRBV12-5 and TRBJ2-7 gives the whole variable domain DARVTQTPRHKVTEMGQEVTMRCQPILGHNTVFWYRQTMMQGLELLAYFRNRAPLDDSGMPKDRFSAEMPDATLATLKIQPSEPRDSAVYFCASGLDRGPYEQYFGPGTRLTVT.

The rearrangement links TRBV19 to TRBJ2-1; D unresolved. V was cut by 5 bases and J by 3 bases, with 11 bases left in between. This CDR3 is built from 14 residues. Germline V gene sequence: CDR1 LNHDA, CDR2 SQIVND (reference sequence). CDR3 amino acids: CASSVSTGYNEQFF. In DNA form, the CDR3 reads TGTGCCAGTAGTGTGAGCACGGGCTACAATGAGCAGTTCTTC. Using reference TRBV19 and TRBJ2-1 for the parts outside the CDR3, the full variable domain is DGGITQSPKYLFRKEGQNVTLSCEQNLNHDAMYWYRQDPGQGLRLIYYSQIVNDFQKGDIAEGYSVSREKKESFPLTVTSAQKNPTAFYLCASSVSTGYNEQFFGPGTRLTVL.

This clone was picked up a small number of times. Here the CDR3 DNA reads TGCGCCAGCAGCTTGGCCGGGGGTAGCGGGAAGATGGGGGATGAGCAGTTCTTC. This translates into CASSLAGGSGKMGDEQFF. The rearrangement joins TRBV5-1 to TRBJ2-1; TRBD2 aligns across 8 bases. Germline values: CDR1 SGHRS, CDR2 YFSETQ. The V gene end was trimmed by 0 bases and the J gene end by 8 bases; junction bases not matched to a gene: 16. This CDR3 has 18 amino acids.

A remark on this clone: Other DNA sequences of this sample code for an identical CDR3. The V and J genes are TRBV27 and TRBJ2-1, with 12 bases identical to TRBD2. CDR1 is MNHEY, CDR2 SMNVEV, per germline (reference sequence). This CDR3 is built from 19 residues. Trimming cost V 5 bases and J 4 bases; bases outside gene matches: 15. DNA of the CDR3: TGTGCCAGCAGTCCCCTAGCTAGCGGGAGGGCCTTCATTTACAATGAGCAGTTCTTC. It yields the protein CASSPLASGRAFIYNEQFF.